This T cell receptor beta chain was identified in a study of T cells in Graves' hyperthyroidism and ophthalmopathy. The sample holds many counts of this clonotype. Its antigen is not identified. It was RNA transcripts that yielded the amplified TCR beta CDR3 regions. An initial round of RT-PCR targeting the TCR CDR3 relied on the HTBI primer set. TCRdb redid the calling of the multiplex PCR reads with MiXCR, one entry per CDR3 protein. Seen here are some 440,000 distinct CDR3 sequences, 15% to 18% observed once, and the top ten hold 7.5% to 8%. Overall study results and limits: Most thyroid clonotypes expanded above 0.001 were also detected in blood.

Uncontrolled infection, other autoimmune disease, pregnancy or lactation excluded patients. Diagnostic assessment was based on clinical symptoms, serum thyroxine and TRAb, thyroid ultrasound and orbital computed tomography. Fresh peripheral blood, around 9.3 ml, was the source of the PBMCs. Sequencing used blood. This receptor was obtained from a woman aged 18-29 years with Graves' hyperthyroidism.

The CDR3 nucleotides read TGCGCCAGCAGCCAAGCTTGGGGGGACACAGATACGCAGTATTTT. This translates into CASSQAWGDTDTQYF. This rearrangement joins TRBV4-1 to TRBJ2-3, with D possibly matching TRBD2 (6 bases). This CDR3 region has 15 residues. The V end lost 1 base, the J end lost 2 bases, and 10 bases lay between the germline ends. The germline V gene encodes CDR1 MGHRA and CDR2 YSYEKL.